The 22 T cell receptor beta chains presented below share a single source sample, sequenced in a study. TCRdb processed the RT-PCR reads anew with MiXCR; each CDR3 protein has one entry. The sample lists about 680,000 distinct CDR3 sequences; over 12% were seen once. Material for sequencing was memory CD4+ T cells from blood. The receptor source for this set is a female donor in good health, serving as a healthy control.

This sequence joins TRBV12-3 or TRBV12-4 and TRBJ2-1, with D maybe TRBD2 (6 bases). Between the trimmed V and J ends, which lost 6 bases and 2 bases, there was a span of 14 bases. This CDR3 contains 15 residues. In DNA form, the CDR3 reads TGTGCCAGCAGGACGACCGGGAGTCCCTACAATGAGCAGTTCTTC. It specifies CASRTTGSPYNEQFF.

V and J are TRBV6-2 or TRBV6-3 and TRBJ2-7, with a weak D call TRBD1 (5 bases). The ends were cut back, 5 bases at V and 12 bases at J, with 20 bases in the middle. CDR1 is MNHEY and CDR2 is SVGEGT in the germline V gene. The CDR3 is 13 amino acids. The CDR3 protein is CASSPPLQGGMYF. Written as DNA, the CDR3 is TGTGCCAGCAGTCCCCCTTTGCAGGGTGGAATGTACTTC.

V is TRBV9 and J is TRBJ2-1; 7 bases are shared with TRBD1. Per germline, CDR1 SGDLS and CDR2 YYNGEE. V lost 4 bases, J lost 1 base, and 11 bases stayed unmatched. The CDR3 length is 17 residues. In DNA form, the CDR3 reads TGTGCCAGCAGCATCTCCGGGACAGTTTCGTCCTACAATGAGCAGTTCTTC. Its protein is CASSISGTVSSYNEQFF.

The gene calls are TRBV6-2 or TRBV6-3 and TRBJ1-2; D is uncertain. V gave up 5 bases and J gave up 4 bases, with 11 bases separating them. The CDR3 is made up of 13 amino acids. Germline CDR1 reads MNHEY; CDR2 reads SVGEGT. The CDR3 protein is CASSEGMGYGYTF. The CDR3 nucleotides are TGTGCCAGCAGTGAGGGAATGGGCTATGGCTACACCTTC.

At least ten counts were recorded for this clonotype. This chain links TRBV5-1 with TRBJ2-2; D is uncertain. Per germline, CDR1 SGHRS and CDR2 YFSETQ. The CDR3 has 16 residues. Between the trimmed V and J ends, which lost 0 bases and 4 bases, there was a span of 13 bases. The CDR3 loop reads CASSLVPGPLTGELFF. CDR3 coding DNA: TGCGCCAGCAGCTTGGTCCCCGGGCCCCTCACCGGGGAGCTGTTTTTT. Based on the CDR3 plus reference TRBV5-1 and TRBJ2-2, the full variable domain is KAGVTQTPRYLIKTRGQQVTLSCSPISGHRSVSWYQQTPGQGLQFLFEYFSETQRNKGNFPGRFSGRQFSNSRSEMNVSTLELGDSALYLCASSLVPGPLTGELFFGEGSRLTVL.

In its sample, this clonotype was seen many times. The CDR3 DNA sequence: TGTGCCACAGAGCGGGGCCCGGATGTAGATACGCAGTATTTT. Encoded protein: CATERGPDVDTQYF. The V and J genes are TRBV10-3 and TRBJ2-3; 7 positions match TRBD2. CDR3 size: 14 residues. Germline lookup yields CDR1 ENHRY and CDR2 SYGVKD. V trimming: 10 bases; J trimming: 5 bases; junction bases outside the gene matches: 12.

V and J are TRBV30 and TRBJ2-3; tentatively, D is TRBD2 (6 bases). This CDR3 is 14 amino acids long. Germline lookup yields CDR1 GTSNPN and CDR2 SVGIG (reference sequence). V was pared by 7 bases and J by 6 bases, with 20 bases between. The CDR3: CASTSGETRDTQYF. CDR3 DNA: TGTGCCTCCACCTCGGGGGAGACCCGGGATACGCAGTATTTT.

This chain connects TRBV28 to TRBJ1-6; D gene uncertain. The CDR3 is 14 residues long. CDR1 and CDR2 from the germline V gene are MDHEN and SYDVKM. The V end was cut by 8 bases, the J end by 0 bases, with 8 bases between. CDR3 in DNA: TGTGCCAGCCTGTTGAGCTCCTATAATTCACCCCTCCACTTT. This gives the protein CASLLSSYNSPLHF.

The chain is built from TRBV9 and TRBJ2-7, with no clear D. The V gene lost 0 bases and the J gene lost 7 bases, with 14 bases spanning the gap. This CDR3 region has 14 residues. CDR1 is SGDLS, CDR2 YYNGEE, per germline. CDR3 DNA: TGTGCCAGCAGCGTAGCCGCGCAGGTGGGGGAGCAGTACTTC. Its translation: CASSVAAQVGEQYF.

This clonotype was seen many times. The chain uses TRBV20-1 and TRBJ2-5; 7 bases agree with TRBD2. The junction had 9 bases not matched to a gene; V was cut back by 3 bases and J by 2 bases. CDR1 and CDR2 from the germline V gene are DFQATT and SNEGSKA (reference sequence). The CDR3 is made up of 15 amino acids. The CDR3 loop reads CSASPASGGQETQYF. In nucleotides, the CDR3 is TGCAGTGCTAGTCCGGCTAGCGGTGGGCAAGAGACCCAGTACTTC.

The chain joins TRBV5-1 to TRBJ2-3; D perhaps matches TRBD2 (5 bases). The CDR3 extends over 15 amino acids. V lost 3 bases to trimming and J lost 3 bases, with 14 bases between them. Germline CDR1 reads SGHRS; CDR2 reads YFSETQ. The CDR3 sequence: CASSSDPAGTDTQYF. Written as DNA, the CDR3 is TGCGCCAGCAGCTCGGACCCGGCGGGTACAGATACGCAGTATTTT.

The chain recombines TRBV4-2 with TRBJ2-1, with 9 bases matching TRBD2. Germline CDR1 reads LGHNA; CDR2 reads YNFKEQ. V was clipped by 1 base and J by 1 base; unmatched bases: 2. The CDR3 is 16 amino acids. Written as DNA, the CDR3 is TGTGCCAGCAGCCAAGGACTAGCGGAGTCCTACAATGAGCAGTTCTTC. Translated, it gives CASSQGLAESYNEQFF.

This chain links TRBV2 with TRBJ1-5; D is uncertain. CDR1 SNHLY and CDR2 FYNNEI come from the germline V gene. This CDR3 has 15 residues. The V gene lost 6 bases and the J gene lost 4 bases, with 16 bases spanning the gap. The DNA for the CDR3 is TGTGCCAGCAGGTTATCCGAGGCCTTGAATCAGCCCCAGCATTTT. This gives the protein CASRLSEALNQPQHF.

This clonotype has just a few counts. The chain combines TRBV9 with TRBJ1-3; 7 bases map to TRBD1. CDR1 and CDR2 from the germline V gene are SGDLS and YYNGEE. The junction had 3 bases not matched to a gene; V was cut back by 0 bases and J by 0 bases. The CDR3 has 16 amino acids. CDR3 in amino acids: CASSVAGTASGNTIYF. The CDR3 DNA follows: TGTGCCAGCAGCGTAGCTGGGACAGCCTCTGGAAACACCATATATTTT.

V usage is TRBV7-6 and J usage is TRBJ1-2, with a possible D match to TRBD1 (5 bases). This CDR3 comprises 13 residues. V dropped 4 bases and J dropped 6 bases, with 12 bases sitting between them. The germline V gene encodes CDR1 SGHVS and CDR2 FNYEAQ. The CDR3 nucleotides are TGTGCCAGCAGCTACAGCGGGGGGAATGGCTACACCTTC. Its translation: CASSYSGGNGYTF.

In its sample, this clonotype was seen a few times. The V gene is TRBV4-2, the J gene TRBJ2-2; 8 positions match TRBD2. The CDR3 consists of 17 residues. V trimming: 2 bases; J trimming: 5 bases; junction bases outside the gene matches: 10. Looked up from germline, CDR1 is LGHNA and CDR2 is YNFKEQ. In DNA form, the CDR3 reads TGTGCCAGCAGCCAAACGACTAGCGCAATGAGTACCGGGGAGCTGTTTTTT. It codes for CASSQTTSAMSTGELFF.

This clonotype was seen a single time. The CDR3 loop is CASSSGGQAGNTEAFF. CDR3 sequence (DNA): TGTGCCAGCAGTTCCGGAGGACAGGCTGGGAACACTGAAGCTTTCTTT. The chain recombines TRBV6-6 with TRBJ1-1, with 7 bases fitting TRBD1. V lost 4 bases and J lost 1; bases outside the gene matches: 9. The V gene's germline CDR1 is MNHNY and CDR2 SVGAGI (reference sequence). The CDR3 extends over 16 amino acids.

This clonotype was detected a few times. The gene calls are TRBV7-2 and TRBJ2-7, with D perhaps TRBD1 (5 bases). The germline V gene has CDR1 SGHTA and CDR2 FQGNSA. The CDR3 is made up of 13 amino acids. V lost 7 bases, J lost 2 bases, and 12 bases lay in between. The CDR3 reads CASMGHAAYEQYF. DNA for the CDR3: TGTGCCAGCATGGGGCATGCCGCCTACGAGCAGTACTTC.

The gene calls are TRBV24-1 and TRBJ2-5, with 8 nucleotides matching TRBD2. With 2 bases clipped from V and 5 bases from J, the junction kept 6 bases outside the gene matches. This CDR3 comprises 15 residues. The germline CDR1 and CDR2 sequences are KGHDR and SFDVKD. CDR3 coding DNA: TGTGCCACCAGTGATTCTAGCGGGCCGGGGGAGACCCAGTACTTC. Translating gives CATSDSSGPGETQYF.

The rearrangement links TRBV7-9 to TRBJ2-5, with TRBD1 matching over 8 bases. The CDR3 length is 14 residues. V shed 5 bases and J 5 bases; nucleotides not matched to a gene: 7. Germline assignment: CDR1 SEHNR and CDR2 FQNEAQ (reference sequence). In DNA form, the CDR3 reads TGTGCCAGCAGCCGACAGGGGTGGCGGGAGACCCAGTACTTC. Translation: CASSRQGWRETQYF.

This clonotype was observed many times. The chain joins TRBV30 to TRBJ1-5; D is possibly TRBD1 (5 bases). Germline V gene lookup returns CDR1 GTSNPN and CDR2 SVGIG (reference sequence). V lost 1 base, J lost 7 bases, and 11 bases lay in between. The length of the CDR3 is 13 residues. DNA for the CDR3: TGTGCCTGGAGTGGGGGGATGGAGCAGCCCCAGCATTTT. This translates into CAWSGGMEQPQHF.

This clonotype has a handful of counts. The V call is TRBV7-2, the J call TRBJ2-7, with 8 bases aligning to TRBD1. Germline values: CDR1 SGHTA, CDR2 FQGNSA. The CDR3 is made up of 15 amino acids. The V gene end was trimmed by 5 bases and the J gene end by 4 bases; junction bases not matched to a gene: 10. The CDR3 DNA follows: TGTGCCAGCAGCACCCACAGGGGGGCTAAATACGAGCAGTACTTC. Amino acid sequence: CASSTHRGAKYEQYF.